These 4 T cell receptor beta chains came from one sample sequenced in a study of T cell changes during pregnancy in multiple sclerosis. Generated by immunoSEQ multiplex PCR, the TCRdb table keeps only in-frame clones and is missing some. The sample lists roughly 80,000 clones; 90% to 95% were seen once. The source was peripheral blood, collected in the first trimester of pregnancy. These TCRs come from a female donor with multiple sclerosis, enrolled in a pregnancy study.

In DNA form, the CDR3 reads TGTGCCAGCAGTTTATCGGGGACATATGAGCAGTTCTTC. Its translation: CASSLSGTYEQFF. The chain links TRBV27 to TRBJ2-1; possible D gene TRBD1, 6 bases. With 0 bases removed from V and 8 bases from J, the gap between germline ends came to 8 bases. This CDR3 comprises 13 residues. CDR1 and CDR2 from the germline V gene are MNHEY and SMNVEV (reference sequence).

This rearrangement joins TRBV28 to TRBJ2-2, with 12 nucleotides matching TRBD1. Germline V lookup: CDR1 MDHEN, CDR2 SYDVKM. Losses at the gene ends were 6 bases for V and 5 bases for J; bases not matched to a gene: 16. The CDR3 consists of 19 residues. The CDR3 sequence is CASRRLRLGQGAGTGELFF. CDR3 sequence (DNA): TGTGCCAGCAGGCGCCTACGCCTGGGACAGGGGGCGGGGACCGGGGAGCTGTTTTTT. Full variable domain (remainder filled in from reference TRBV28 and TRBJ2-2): DVKVTQSSRYLVKRTGEKVFLECVQDMDHENMFWYRQDPGLGLRLIYFSYDVKMKEKGDIPEGYSVSREKKERFSLILESASTNQTSMYLCASRRLRLGQGAGTGELFFGEGSRLTVL.

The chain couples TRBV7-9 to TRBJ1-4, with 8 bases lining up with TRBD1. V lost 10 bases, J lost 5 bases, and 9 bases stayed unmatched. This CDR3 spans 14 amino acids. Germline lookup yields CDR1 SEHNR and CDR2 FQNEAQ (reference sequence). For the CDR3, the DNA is TGTGCCACCTTGAAGGACAGGGTCAATGAAAAACTGTTTTTT. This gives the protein CATLKDRVNEKLFF. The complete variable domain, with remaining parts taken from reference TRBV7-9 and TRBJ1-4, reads DTGVSQNPRHKITKRGQNVTFRCDPISEHNRLYWYRQTLGQGPEFLTYFQNEAQLEKSRLLSDRFSAERPKGSFSTLEIQRTEQGDSAMYLCATLKDRVNEKLFFGSGTQLSVL.

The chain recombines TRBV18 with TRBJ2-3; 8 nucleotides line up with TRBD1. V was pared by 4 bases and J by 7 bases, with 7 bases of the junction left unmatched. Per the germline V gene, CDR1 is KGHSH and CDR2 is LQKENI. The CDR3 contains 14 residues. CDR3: CASSRLTGENTQYF. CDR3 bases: TGTGCCAGCTCACGGTTGACAGGGGAGAATACGCAGTATTTT.